What follows are 30 T cell receptor beta chains derived from one specimen sequenced in a study of PD-L1 blockade in urothelial cancer (dated by TCRdb to about 2017). The library was made by the immunoSEQ multiplex PCR assay. What TCRdb holds here is the immuneACCESS table cut down to in-frame rearrangements. Part of the clones is not present; checked against another copy, under half of the missing clones reflect an unresolved V gene, and the others are unexplained. This sample is represented by 50,000 to 65,000 clones; 70% to 90% of them were singletons. The top ten clonotypes cover under 3% of the sample. The source material was PBMCs, sampled around atezolizumab (anti-PD-L1) treatment. Source of these receptors: a man aged 50-59 years with urothelial cancer.

CDR3 bases: TGTGCCAGCAGCCCAACCCCGGGACTAGCGGGAGTCAATGAGCAGTTCTTC. Translated: CASSPTPGLAGVNEQFF. This sequence joins TRBV25-1 and TRBJ2-1, with 14 bases aligning to TRBD2. Unmatched junction bases numbered 10, after V lost 6 bases and J lost 6 bases. The CDR3 runs 17 residues. Germline values: CDR1 MGHDK, CDR2 SYGVNS.

This chain connects TRBV4-1 to TRBJ2-2, with 11 bases that match TRBD2. The CDR3 length is 18 residues. CDR1 and CDR2 (germline): MGHRA, YSYEKL. The J segment lost 7 bases and the V segment lost 0 bases, leaving 10 bases of the junction unmatched. The CDR3 sequence is CASSQDLAGGIRGGELFF. The CDR3 nucleotides read TGCGCCAGCAGCCAAGATCTAGCGGGAGGTATTAGGGGCGGGGAGCTGTTTTTT.

The J gene is TRBJ1-5, the V gene TRBV30, with 11 bases aligning to TRBD1. The CDR3 covers 14 residues. With 3 bases clipped from V and 8 bases from J, the junction kept 6 bases outside the gene matches. CDR1 and CDR2 from the germline V gene are GTSNPN and SVGIG (reference sequence). The CDR3 here is CAWSWTGGFEPQHF. The CDR3 DNA is TGTGCCTGGAGCTGGACAGGGGGCTTTGAGCCCCAGCATTTT.

V gene TRBV6-6 combines with J gene TRBJ2-6, with TRBD2 matching 8 bases. V gave up 8 bases and J gave up 0 bases; unmatched junction bases: 6. The length of the CDR3 is 16 residues. Germline lookup yields CDR1 MNHNY and CDR2 SVGAGI (reference sequence). The CDR3 nucleotides are TGTGCCAGCTGCCCTAGCGGGTACTCTGGGGCCAACGTCCTGACTTTC. Translating it yields CASCPSGYSGANVLTF.

V gene TRBV2 combines with J gene TRBJ2-7, with 8 positions matching TRBD1. CDR1 is SNHLY and CDR2 is FYNNEI in the germline V gene. With 6 bases clipped from V and 0 bases from J, the junction kept 7 bases outside the gene matches. CDR3 size: 15 residues. The CDR3 region is CASRRDRSSSYEQYF. For the CDR3, the DNA is TGTGCCAGCAGGAGGGACAGGAGCAGCTCCTACGAGCAGTACTTC.

CDR3 sequence (DNA): TGTGCCAGCAGATATAGCGGGAGTGCCGGGGAGCTGTTTTTT. Translation gives CASRYSGSAGELFF. The chain joins TRBV14 to TRBJ2-2; 9 bases match TRBD2. J lost 6 bases, V lost 6 bases, and 5 bases had no gene match. This CDR3 is built from 14 residues. Germline CDR1 is SGHDN and CDR2 is FVKESK.

J is TRBJ1-2 and V is TRBV9; 7 positions match TRBD1. CDR1 is SGDLS, CDR2 YYNGEE, per germline. The CDR3 consists of 14 residues. The junction had 6 bases not matched to a gene; V was cut back by 3 bases and J by 4 bases. CDR3 region: CASSAIQGSYGYTF. Here the CDR3 DNA reads TGTGCCAGCAGCGCCATACAGGGGAGCTATGGCTACACCTTC.

The rearrangement joins TRBV27 to TRBJ2-1, with D perhaps TRBD1 (5 bases). The ends were cut back, 5 bases at V and 6 bases at J, with 11 bases in the middle. The CDR3 is 13 residues long. The germline gives CDR1 MNHEY, CDR2 SMNVEV (reference sequence). For the CDR3, the DNA is TGTGCCAGCAGTATTCCAGGGCGCAATGAGCAGTTCTTC. This sequence encodes CASSIPGRNEQFF.

V gene TRBV5-6 combines with J gene TRBJ2-7, with 8 bases fitting TRBD2. Germline V CDR1 and CDR2: SGHDT, YYEEEE. This CDR3 region has 15 residues. Unmatched junction bases numbered 10, after V lost 3 bases and J lost 5 bases. CDR3 sequence: CASSSLGREANEQYF. The CDR3, as DNA: TGTGCCAGCAGCTCCTTGGGGCGGGAGGCCAACGAGCAGTACTTC.

This clone was seen a single time. CDR3 protein: CASADRDNQPQHF. CDR3 nucleotide sequence: TGTGCCAGCGCAGACAGGGACAATCAGCCCCAGCATTTT. J is TRBJ1-5 and V is TRBV18; 7 positions agree with TRBD1. Germline V gene sequence: CDR1 KGHSH, CDR2 LQKENI. CDR3 length: 13 amino acids. The J segment lost 3 bases and the V segment lost 8 bases, leaving 4 bases of the junction unmatched.

DNA of the CDR3: TGCGCCAGCAGCTTGGCGGGGGGAAGAGGAGATACGCAGTATTTT. Amino acids: CASSLAGGRGDTQYF. This chain joins TRBV5-1 and TRBJ2-3; 7 nucleotides match TRBD2. The germline gives CDR1 SGHRS, CDR2 YFSETQ. The CDR3 is made up of 15 amino acids. V was pared by 0 bases and J by 5 bases, with 6 bases of the junction left unmatched. Filled out from reference TRBV5-1 and TRBJ2-3, the complete variable domain reads KAGVTQTPRYLIKTRGQQVTLSCSPISGHRSVSWYQQTPGQGLQFLFEYFSETQRNKGNFPGRFSGRQFSNSRSEMNVSTLELGDSALYLCASSLAGGRGDTQYFGPGTRLTVL.

The V call is TRBV10-1, the J call TRBJ1-4; the D gene is possibly TRBD1 (5 bases). Germline assignment: CDR1 WNHNN and CDR2 SYGVQD (reference sequence). The CDR3 spans 16 residues. V gave up 0 bases and J gave up 2 bases, with 10 bases separating them. The CDR3 DNA reads as TGCGCCAGCAGTGAGTCTCTCGGGGGTACTAATGAAAAACTGTTTTTT. Translating gives CASSESLGGTNEKLFF.

The gene calls are TRBV14 and TRBJ2-4; 7 nucleotides match TRBD1. CDR1 is SGHDN, CDR2 FVKESK, per germline. The CDR3 runs to 17 residues. The trim removed 4 bases at V and 0 bases at J, leaving 9 bases unmatched. CDR3 in amino acids: CASSPAPTGLAKNIQYF. The DNA for the CDR3 is TGTGCCAGCAGCCCCGCCCCGACAGGGTTAGCCAAAAACATTCAGTACTTC.

The gene calls are TRBV19 and TRBJ1-2; the match to TRBD1 covers 7 bases. The CDR3 is 14 amino acids. J was trimmed by 6 bases and V by 7 bases; bases with no gene match: 11. Germline CDR1 LNHDA, CDR2 SQIVND (reference sequence). In nucleotides, the CDR3 is TGTGCCAGTAAAGGGGACAGAGCCCTCCATGGCTACACCTTC. It translates to CASKGDRALHGYTF.

The chain is built from TRBV11-2 and TRBJ2-1; 11 nucleotides line up with TRBD2. The germline V gene encodes CDR1 SGHAT and CDR2 FQNNGV. CDR3 length: 16 amino acids. V lost 5 bases and J lost 0; bases outside the gene matches: 3. The CDR3 coding sequence is TGTGCCAGCAGCCCAGGGACTAGCGGCTCCTACAATGAGCAGTTCTTC. The encoded protein is CASSPGTSGSYNEQFF.

The chain joins TRBV6-4 to TRBJ2-5, with 7 bases matching TRBD1. This CDR3 is built from 13 residues. Germline assignment: CDR1 MRHNA and CDR2 SNTAGT. The J segment lost 2 bases and the V segment lost 5 bases, leaving 2 bases of the junction unmatched. The CDR3 bases are TGTGCCAGCAGTCCGACAGGGCAAGAGACCCAGTACTTC. It encodes CASSPTGQETQYF.

This clone is a singleton in its sample. The chain combines TRBV19 with TRBJ2-7, with 7 nucleotides matching TRBD2. The CDR3 has 16 residues. Trimming removed 6 bases from V and 6 bases from J; junction bases left unmatched: 17. The V gene's germline CDR1 is LNHDA and CDR2 SQIVND (reference sequence). This chain's CDR3 is CASRDLGGSRSSEQYF. DNA for the CDR3: TGTGCCAGTAGGGATCTCGGCGGGAGCCGTTCAAGCGAGCAGTACTTC.

The CDR3 DNA reads TGTGCCAGCAGGGCAGGGAATGGTTCACCCCTCCACTTT. Encoded protein: CASRAGNGSPLHF. The gene calls are TRBV2 and TRBJ1-6; D is possibly TRBD1 (5 bases). Germline assignment: CDR1 SNHLY and CDR2 FYNNEI. The ends were cut back, 6 bases at V and 9 bases at J, with 12 bases in the middle. The CDR3 is made up of 13 amino acids.

This chain uses TRBV7-8 with TRBJ2-1; 8 bases fit TRBD2. Germline-derived CDR1 and CDR2 are SGHVS and FQNEAQ. With 8 bases clipped from V and 3 bases from J, the junction kept 9 bases outside the gene matches. The CDR3 sequence is 15 residues long. The CDR3: CASGVFSGNYNEQFF. The CDR3 nucleotides are TGTGCCAGCGGAGTTTTTAGCGGGAACTACAATGAGCAGTTCTTC.

The V call is TRBV6-6, the J call TRBJ2-7, with 9 bases that match TRBD1. The germline V gene encodes CDR1 MNHNY and CDR2 SVGAGI (reference sequence). CDR3 length equals 16 residues. The V and J ends lost 6 bases and 0 bases, in that order; junction bases with no gene match: 9. The CDR3 loop reads CASSRHRDRASYEQYF. CDR3 coding DNA: TGTGCCAGCAGCCGCCACCGGGACAGGGCCTCCTACGAGCAGTACTTC.

The chain employs TRBV2 and TRBJ2-1; 7 positions match TRBD2. Germline values: CDR1 SNHLY, CDR2 FYNNEI. The length of the CDR3 is 12 residues. V trimming: 6 bases; J trimming: 12 bases; junction bases outside the gene matches: 8. CDR3 coding DNA: TGTGCCAGCAGCTATCTAGCGGAGGGGCAGTTCTTC. It specifies CASSYLAEGQFF.

This chain uses TRBV28 with TRBJ2-3, with TRBD2 matching over 7 bases. Trimming cost V 0 bases and J 3 bases; bases outside gene matches: 6. This CDR3 has 16 residues. Germline V gives CDR1 MDHEN, CDR2 SYDVKM. CDR3: CASSLWVGGSTDTQYF. Here the CDR3 DNA reads TGTGCCAGCAGTTTATGGGTCGGCGGGAGTACAGATACGCAGTATTTT.

The genes are TRBV5-5 and TRBJ2-1; a weak D match, TRBD2 (6 bases). The germline V gene encodes CDR1 SGHKS and CDR2 YYEKEE (reference sequence). The V end lost 4 bases, the J end lost 0 bases, and 14 bases lay between the germline ends. The CDR3 consists of 16 residues. DNA of the CDR3: TGTGCCAGCAGCCGGCTCCGGGGGAGCTCCTACAATGAGCAGTTCTTC. Translation gives CASSRLRGSSYNEQFF.

V and J are TRBV19 and TRBJ1-2; no reliable D call. Germline V lookup: CDR1 LNHDA, CDR2 SQIVND (reference sequence). The CDR3 loop spans 15 amino acids. The germline V and J ends were trimmed by 1 base and 4 bases, with 13 bases remaining between them. CDR3 DNA: TGTGCCAGTAGTATAGTAGCCGGGGAGGGCTATGGCTACACCTTC. Its translation is CASSIVAGEGYGYTF.

This clone was recorded only once. The gene calls are TRBV6-6 and TRBJ1-1; D gene unclear. The germline V and J ends were trimmed by 0 bases and 1 base, with 9 bases remaining between them. Looked up from germline, CDR1 is MNHNY and CDR2 is SVGAGI (reference sequence). The CDR3 consists of 15 residues. DNA for the CDR3: TGTGCCAGCAGTTACTCGAGGCAGCCGAACACTGAAGCTTTCTTT. Translation: CASSYSRQPNTEAFF.

The chain couples TRBV28 to TRBJ1-1, with 7 bases that match TRBD1. V was pared by 5 bases and J by 2 bases, with 8 bases of the junction left unmatched. Germline CDR1 reads MDHEN; CDR2 reads SYDVKM. The CDR3 is made up of 15 amino acids. The CDR3 loop is CASSPPGQRNTEAFF. The CDR3 region has the DNA TGTGCCAGCAGTCCGCCGGGACAGAGAAACACTGAAGCTTTCTTT.

This chain joins TRBV30 and TRBJ1-2, with 9 bases identical to TRBD1. The CDR3 totals 17 residues. Germline V gives CDR1 GTSNPN, CDR2 SVGIG (reference sequence). J was trimmed by 1 base and V by 2 bases; bases with no gene match: 11. CDR3 sequence: CAWSFPGTGSYNYGYTF. DNA for the CDR3: TGTGCCTGGAGTTTTCCCGGGACAGGGAGCTATAACTATGGCTACACCTTC.

The CDR3 is CASSQSTQGKKDEQYF. The CDR3 coding sequence is TGCGCCAGCAGTCAATCCACCCAGGGGAAAAAGGACGAGCAGTACTTC. The V call is TRBV23-1, the J call TRBJ2-7, with D perhaps matching TRBD1 (6 bases). TRBV23-1 is placed among ORFs of uncertain function. The V end lost 0 bases, the J end lost 5 bases, and 17 bases lay between the germline ends. This CDR3 comprises 16 residues.

CDR3 sequence reads: CASKAQREIRTGELFF. The DNA for the CDR3 is TGTGCCAGCAAGGCCCAGCGGGAGATAAGGACCGGGGAGCTGTTTTTT. The chain employs TRBV2 and TRBJ2-2; 8 bases line up with TRBD2. The V gene end was trimmed by 7 bases and the J gene end by 5 bases; junction bases not matched to a gene: 12. Germline-derived CDR1 and CDR2 are SNHLY and FYNNEI. This CDR3 has 16 amino acids.

A note on this clone: This same CDR3 is encoded by further DNA sequences in the sample. This rearrangement joins TRBV9 to TRBJ1-1; TRBD1 matches at 9 bases. This CDR3 contains 14 residues. With 6 bases clipped from V and 4 bases from J, the junction kept 7 bases outside the gene matches. The V gene's germline CDR1 is SGDLS and CDR2 YYNGEE. CDR3: CASTRDRAGTEAFF. The DNA of the CDR3 is TGTGCCAGCACCAGGGACAGGGCAGGCACTGAAGCTTTCTTT.